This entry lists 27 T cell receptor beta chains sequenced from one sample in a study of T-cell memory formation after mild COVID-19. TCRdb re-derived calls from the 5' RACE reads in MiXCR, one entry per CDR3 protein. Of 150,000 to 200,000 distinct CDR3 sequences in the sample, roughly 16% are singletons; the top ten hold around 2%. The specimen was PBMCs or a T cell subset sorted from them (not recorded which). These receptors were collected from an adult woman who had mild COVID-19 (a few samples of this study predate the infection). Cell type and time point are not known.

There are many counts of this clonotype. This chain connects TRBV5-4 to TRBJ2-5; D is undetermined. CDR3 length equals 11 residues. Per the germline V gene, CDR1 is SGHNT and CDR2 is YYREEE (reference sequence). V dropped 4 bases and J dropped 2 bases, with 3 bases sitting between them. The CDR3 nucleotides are TGTGCCAGCAGCCAGCAAGAGACCCAGTACTTC. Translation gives CASSQQETQYF.

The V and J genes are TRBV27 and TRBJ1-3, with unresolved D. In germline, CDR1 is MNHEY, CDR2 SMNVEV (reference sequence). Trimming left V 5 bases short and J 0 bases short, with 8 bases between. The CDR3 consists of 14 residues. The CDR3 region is CASSPRLSGNTIYF. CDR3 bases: TGTGCCAGCAGTCCTCGACTCTCTGGAAACACCATATATTTT.

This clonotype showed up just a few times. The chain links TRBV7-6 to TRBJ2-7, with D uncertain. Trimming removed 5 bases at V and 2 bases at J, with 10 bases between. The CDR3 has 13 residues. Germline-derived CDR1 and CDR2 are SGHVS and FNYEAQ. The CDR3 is CASSPLPAYEQYF. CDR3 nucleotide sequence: TGTGCCAGCAGCCCATTACCCGCCTACGAGCAGTACTTC.

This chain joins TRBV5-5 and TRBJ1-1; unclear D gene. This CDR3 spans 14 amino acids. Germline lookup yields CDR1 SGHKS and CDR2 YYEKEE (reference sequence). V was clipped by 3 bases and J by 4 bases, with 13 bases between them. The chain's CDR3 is CASSWDPSPTEAFF. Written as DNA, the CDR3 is TGTGCCAGCAGCTGGGATCCGTCGCCCACTGAAGCTTTCTTT. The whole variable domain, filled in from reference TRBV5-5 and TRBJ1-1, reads DAGVTQSPTHLIKTRGQQVTLRCSPISGHKSVSWYQQVLGQGPQFIFQYYEKEERGRGNFPDRFSARQFPNYSSELNVNALLLGDSALYLCASSWDPSPTEAFFGQGTRLTVV.

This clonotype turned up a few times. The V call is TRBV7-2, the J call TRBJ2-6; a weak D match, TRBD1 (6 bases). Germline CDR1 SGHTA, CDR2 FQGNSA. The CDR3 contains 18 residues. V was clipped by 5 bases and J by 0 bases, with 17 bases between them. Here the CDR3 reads CASSRRGQSYSGANVLTF. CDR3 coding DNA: TGTGCCAGCAGCAGAAGAGGACAGTCGTACTCTGGGGCCAACGTCCTGACTTTC. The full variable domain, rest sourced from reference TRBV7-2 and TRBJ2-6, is GAGVSQSPSNKVTEKGKDVELRCDPISGHTALYWYRQSLGQGLEFLIYFQGNSAPDKSGLPSDRFSAERTGGSVSTLTIQRTQQEDSAVYLCASSRRGQSYSGANVLTFGAGSRLTVL.

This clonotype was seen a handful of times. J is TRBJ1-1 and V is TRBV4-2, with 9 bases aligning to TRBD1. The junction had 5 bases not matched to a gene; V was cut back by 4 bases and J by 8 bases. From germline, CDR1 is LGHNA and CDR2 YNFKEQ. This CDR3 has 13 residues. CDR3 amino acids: CASSPGQGREAFF. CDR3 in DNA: TGTGCCAGCAGCCCGGGACAGGGTAGAGAAGCTTTCTTT.

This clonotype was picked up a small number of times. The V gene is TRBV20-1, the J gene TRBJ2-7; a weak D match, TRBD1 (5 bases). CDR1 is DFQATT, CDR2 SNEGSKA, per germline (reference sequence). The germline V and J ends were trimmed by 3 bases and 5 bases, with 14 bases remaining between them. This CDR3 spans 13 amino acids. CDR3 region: CSARNSGSHEQYF. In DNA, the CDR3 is TGCAGTGCTAGGAATTCAGGGTCCCACGAGCAGTACTTC.

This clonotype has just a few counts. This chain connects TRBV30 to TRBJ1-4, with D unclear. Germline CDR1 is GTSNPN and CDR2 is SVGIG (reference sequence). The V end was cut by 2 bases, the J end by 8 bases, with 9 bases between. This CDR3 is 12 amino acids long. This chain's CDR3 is CAWSPFGEKLFF. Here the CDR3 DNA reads TGTGCCTGGAGTCCATTCGGGGAAAAACTGTTTTTT.

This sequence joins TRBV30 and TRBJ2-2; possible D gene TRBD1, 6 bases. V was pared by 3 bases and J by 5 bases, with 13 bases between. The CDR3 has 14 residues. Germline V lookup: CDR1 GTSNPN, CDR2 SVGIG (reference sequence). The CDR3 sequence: CAWRRGQLTGELFF. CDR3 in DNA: TGTGCCTGGAGACGCGGACAGTTAACCGGGGAGCTGTTTTTT.

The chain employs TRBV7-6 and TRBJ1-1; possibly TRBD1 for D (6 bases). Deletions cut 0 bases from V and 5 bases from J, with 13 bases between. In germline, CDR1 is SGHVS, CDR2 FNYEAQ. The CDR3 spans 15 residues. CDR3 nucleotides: TGTGCCAGCAGCTTAGCGCAAGGGGGTAGGACTGAAGCTTTCTTT. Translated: CASSLAQGGRTEAFF.

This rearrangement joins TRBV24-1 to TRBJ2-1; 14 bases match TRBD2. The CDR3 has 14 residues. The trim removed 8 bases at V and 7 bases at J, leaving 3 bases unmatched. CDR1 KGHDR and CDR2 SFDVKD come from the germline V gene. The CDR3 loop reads CATMGTSGRNEQFF. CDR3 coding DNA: TGTGCCACCATGGGGACTAGCGGGAGAAATGAGCAGTTCTTC.

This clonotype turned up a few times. The CDR3 region has the DNA TGTGCCAGTAGTCTAAACAGGGGGCAGTACGAGCAGTACTTC. This sequence encodes CASSLNRGQYEQYF. The chain is built from TRBV19 and TRBJ2-7, with 9 bases matching TRBD1. This CDR3 is built from 14 residues. In germline, CDR1 is LNHDA, CDR2 SQIVND (reference sequence). The V and J ends lost 5 bases and 4 bases, in that order; junction bases with no gene match: 6.

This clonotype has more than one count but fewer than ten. The CDR3 DNA reads TGCGCCAGCAGCTTGGGGACAGGGGGTCGCACCCTATGGAACACTGAAGCTTTCTTT. Translation gives CASSLGTGGRTLWNTEAFF. The chain uses TRBV5-1 and TRBJ1-1; 10 bases are a match to TRBD1. V shed 0 bases and J 1 base; nucleotides not matched to a gene: 12. The CDR3 has 19 residues. CDR1 is SGHRS, CDR2 YFSETQ, per germline.

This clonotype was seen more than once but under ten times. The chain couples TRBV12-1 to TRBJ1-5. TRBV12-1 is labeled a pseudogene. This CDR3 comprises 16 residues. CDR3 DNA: TGTGCCAGCAGCTTTGTGGCCGCAGCCTCTAATCAGCCCCAGCATTTT. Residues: CASSFVAAASNQPQHF.

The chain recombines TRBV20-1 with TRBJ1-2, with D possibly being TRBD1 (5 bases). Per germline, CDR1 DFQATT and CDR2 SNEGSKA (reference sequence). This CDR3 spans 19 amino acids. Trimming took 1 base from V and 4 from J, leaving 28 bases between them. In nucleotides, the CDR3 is TGCAGTGCTAGAGGACTCACGCTGGGGCAGTCGCTAGTTTTCTATGGCTACACCTTC. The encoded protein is CSARGLTLGQSLVFYGYTF.

Here the CDR3 DNA reads TGTGCCAGCAGCTTAGATCGGGAGCGGGCCGAGTTCTTC. Translation gives CASSLDRERAEFF. This chain joins TRBV11-2 and TRBJ2-1; a possible D gene is TRBD2 (6 bases). Germline V lookup: CDR1 SGHAT, CDR2 FQNNGV. The CDR3 consists of 13 residues. The V end lost 0 bases, the J end lost 14 bases, and 14 bases lay between the germline ends. The full variable domain, with the rest looked up from reference TRBV11-2 and TRBJ2-1, is EAGVAQSPRYKIIEKRQSVAFWCNPISGHATLYWYQQILGQGPKLLIQFQNNGVVDDSQLPKDRFSAERLKGVDSTLKIQPAKLEDSAVYLCASSLDRERAEFFGPGTRLTVL.

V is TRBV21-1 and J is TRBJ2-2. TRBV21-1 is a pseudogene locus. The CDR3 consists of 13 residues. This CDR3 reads CASSKVLAGELFF. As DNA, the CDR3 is TGTGCCAGCAGCAAAGTGCTCGCCGGGGAGCTGTTTTTT.

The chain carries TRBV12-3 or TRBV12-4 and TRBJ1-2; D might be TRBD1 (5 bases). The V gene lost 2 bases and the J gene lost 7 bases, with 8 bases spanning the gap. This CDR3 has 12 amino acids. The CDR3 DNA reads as TGTGCCAGCAGTTTATCAGGGTTTGGCTACACCTTC. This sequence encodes CASSLSGFGYTF.

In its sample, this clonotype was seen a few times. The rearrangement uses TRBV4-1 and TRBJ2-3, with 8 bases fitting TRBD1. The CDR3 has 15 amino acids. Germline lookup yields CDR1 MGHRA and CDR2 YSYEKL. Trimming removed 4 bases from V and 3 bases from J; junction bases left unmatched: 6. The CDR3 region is CASSPDRVMTDTQYF. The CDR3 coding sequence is TGCGCCAGCAGCCCGGACAGGGTAATGACAGATACGCAGTATTTT.

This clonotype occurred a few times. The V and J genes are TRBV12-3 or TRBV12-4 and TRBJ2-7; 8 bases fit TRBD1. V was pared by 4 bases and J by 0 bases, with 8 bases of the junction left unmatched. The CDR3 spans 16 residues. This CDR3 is CASSSGQALFSYEQYF. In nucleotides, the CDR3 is TGTGCCAGCAGTTCGGGACAGGCCCTCTTCTCCTACGAGCAGTACTTC.

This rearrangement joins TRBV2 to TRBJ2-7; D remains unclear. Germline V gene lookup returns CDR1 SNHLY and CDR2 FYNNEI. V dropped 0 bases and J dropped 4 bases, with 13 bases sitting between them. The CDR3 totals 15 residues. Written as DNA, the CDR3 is TGTGCCAGCAGTGAAGCGCTTTGGTCTAGTTACGAGCAGTACTTC. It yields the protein CASSEALWSSYEQYF.

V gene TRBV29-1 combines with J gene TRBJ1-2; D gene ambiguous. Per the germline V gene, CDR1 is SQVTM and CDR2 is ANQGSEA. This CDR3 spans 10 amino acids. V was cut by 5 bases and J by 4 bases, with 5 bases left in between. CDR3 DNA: TGCAGCGTTAGCGGCTATGGCTACACCTTC. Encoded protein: CSVSGYGYTF.

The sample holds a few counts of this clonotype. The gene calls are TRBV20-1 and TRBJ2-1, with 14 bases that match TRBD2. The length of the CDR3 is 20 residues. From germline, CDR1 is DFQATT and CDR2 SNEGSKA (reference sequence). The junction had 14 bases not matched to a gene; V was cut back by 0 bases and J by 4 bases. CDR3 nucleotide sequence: TGCAGTGCTAGAGATCAGGGACTAGCGGGAGCGCCAAGCCTGTACAATGAGCAGTTCTTC. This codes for CSARDQGLAGAPSLYNEQFF.

The CDR3 spells CASSFGDTEAFF. The CDR3 DNA reads as TGTGCCAGCAGCTTTGGGGACACTGAAGCTTTCTTT. The genes are TRBV7-9 and TRBJ1-1; D is unclear. V was clipped by 3 bases and J by 3 bases, with 5 bases between them. Per the germline V gene, CDR1 is SEHNR and CDR2 is FQNEAQ (reference sequence). The CDR3 is 12 residues long.

CDR3 in amino acids: CASWGQAMGQPQHF. For the CDR3, the DNA is TGTGCCAGTTGGGGACAGGCGATGGGGCAGCCCCAGCATTTT. The chain carries TRBV19 and TRBJ1-5, with 8 bases fitting TRBD1. The J segment lost 7 bases and the V segment lost 8 bases, leaving 10 bases of the junction unmatched. CDR1 is LNHDA, CDR2 SQIVND, per germline (reference sequence). CDR3 length: 14 residues. Using reference TRBV19 and TRBJ1-5 for the parts outside the CDR3, the full variable domain is DGGITQSPKYLFRKEGQNVTLSCEQNLNHDAMYWYRQDPGQGLRLIYYSQIVNDFQKGDIAEGYSVSREKKESFPLTVTSAQKNPTAFYLCASWGQAMGQPQHFGDGTRLSIL.

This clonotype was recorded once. The CDR3 nucleotides read TGTGCCAGCAGCTCGGGGACAGGGCACTATGGCTACACCTTC. It codes for CASSSGTGHYGYTF. The V gene is TRBV7-6, the J gene TRBJ1-2, with 9 bases fitting TRBD1. This CDR3 is built from 14 residues. With 4 bases clipped from V and 3 bases from J, the junction kept 3 bases outside the gene matches. Germline CDR1 SGHVS, CDR2 FNYEAQ.

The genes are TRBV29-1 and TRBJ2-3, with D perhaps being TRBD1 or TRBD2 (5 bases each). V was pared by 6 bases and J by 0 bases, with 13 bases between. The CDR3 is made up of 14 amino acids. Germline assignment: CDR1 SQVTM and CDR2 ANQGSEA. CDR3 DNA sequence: TGCAGCGTGGGGACGGCCACCAGCACAGATACGCAGTATTTT. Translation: CSVGTATSTDTQYF.